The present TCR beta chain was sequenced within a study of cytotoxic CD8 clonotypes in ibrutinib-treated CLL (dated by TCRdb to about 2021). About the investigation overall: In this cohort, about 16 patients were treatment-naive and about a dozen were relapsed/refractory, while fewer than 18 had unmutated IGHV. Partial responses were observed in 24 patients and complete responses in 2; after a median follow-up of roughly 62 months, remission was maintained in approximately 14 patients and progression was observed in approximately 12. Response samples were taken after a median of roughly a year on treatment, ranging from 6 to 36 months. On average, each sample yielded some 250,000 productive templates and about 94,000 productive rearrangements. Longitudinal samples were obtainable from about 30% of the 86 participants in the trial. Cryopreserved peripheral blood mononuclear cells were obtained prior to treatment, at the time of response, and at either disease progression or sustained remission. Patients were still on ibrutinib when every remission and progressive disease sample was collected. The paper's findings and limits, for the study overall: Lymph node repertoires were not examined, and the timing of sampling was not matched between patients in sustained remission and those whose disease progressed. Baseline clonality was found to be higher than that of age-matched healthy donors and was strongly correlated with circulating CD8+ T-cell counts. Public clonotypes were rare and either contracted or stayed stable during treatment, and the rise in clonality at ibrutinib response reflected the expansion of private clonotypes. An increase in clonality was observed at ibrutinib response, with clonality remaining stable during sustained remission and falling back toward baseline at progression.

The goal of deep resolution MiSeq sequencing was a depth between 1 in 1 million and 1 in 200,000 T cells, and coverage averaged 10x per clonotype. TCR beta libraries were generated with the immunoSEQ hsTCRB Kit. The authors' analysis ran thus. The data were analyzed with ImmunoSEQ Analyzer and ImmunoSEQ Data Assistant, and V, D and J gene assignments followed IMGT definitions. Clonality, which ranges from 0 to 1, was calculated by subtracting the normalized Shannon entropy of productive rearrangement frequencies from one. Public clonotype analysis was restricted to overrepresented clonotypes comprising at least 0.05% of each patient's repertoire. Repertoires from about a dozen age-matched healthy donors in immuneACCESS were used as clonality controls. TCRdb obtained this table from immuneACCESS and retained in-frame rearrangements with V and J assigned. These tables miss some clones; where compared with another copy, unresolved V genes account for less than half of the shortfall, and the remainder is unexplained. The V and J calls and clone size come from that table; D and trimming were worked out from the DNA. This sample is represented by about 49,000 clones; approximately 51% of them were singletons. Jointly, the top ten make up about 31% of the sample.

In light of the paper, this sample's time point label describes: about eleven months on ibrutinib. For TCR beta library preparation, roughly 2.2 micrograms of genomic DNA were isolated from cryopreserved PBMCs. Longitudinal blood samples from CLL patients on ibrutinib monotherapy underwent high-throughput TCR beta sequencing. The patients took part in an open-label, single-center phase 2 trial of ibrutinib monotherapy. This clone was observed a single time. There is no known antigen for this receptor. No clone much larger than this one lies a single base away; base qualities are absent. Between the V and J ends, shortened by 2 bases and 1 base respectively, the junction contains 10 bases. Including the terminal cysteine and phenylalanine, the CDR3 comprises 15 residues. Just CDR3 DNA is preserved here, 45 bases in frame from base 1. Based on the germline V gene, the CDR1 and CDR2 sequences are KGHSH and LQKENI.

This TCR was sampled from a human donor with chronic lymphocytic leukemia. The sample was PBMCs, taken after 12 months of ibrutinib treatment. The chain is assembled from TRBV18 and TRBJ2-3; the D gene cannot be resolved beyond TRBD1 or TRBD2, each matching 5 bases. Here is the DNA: TGTGCCAGCTCACCAAGTCAGGGACGCACAGATACGCAGTATTTT. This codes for CASSPSQGRTDTQYF.